Below are 20 T cell receptor beta chains sequenced from a single sample in a study of T-cell memory formation after mild COVID-19 (dated by TCRdb to 2020 to 2022). The library was generated by 5' RACE. Sequencer: Illumina NovaSeq 6000. The public reads were reprocessed in TCRdb via fastp at Q25 and MiXCR, keeping in-frame beta chains. Each CDR3 protein gets just one entry, which takes the most common genes and DNA from the rows behind it. The sample contains about half a million distinct CDR3 sequences, 15% to 20% of them found a single time. In total, the top ten clones hold 12% of the sample. The sequenced material came from PBMCs or a T cell subset sorted from them (not recorded which). These receptors all stem from an adult woman who had mild COVID-19 (a few samples of this study predate the infection). The sample titles of this study are shuffled in the database, so cell type and time point are left out; the donor was told from shared clones.

Ten or more counts support this clonotype. The V gene is TRBV12-3 or TRBV12-4, the J gene TRBJ1-1; no firm D call. Trimming removed 6 bases at V and 2 bases at J, with 19 bases between. The CDR3 covers 16 residues. DNA of the CDR3: TGTGCCAGCAGGCAACTATCGGGTTCCTCAAACACTGAAGCTTTCTTT. This codes for CASRQLSGSSNTEAFF.

This clonotype was observed many times. The chain employs TRBV20-1 and TRBJ1-5; D might be TRBD1 (5 bases). The CDR3 runs 15 residues. Per the germline V gene, CDR1 is DFQATT and CDR2 is SNEGSKA (reference sequence). Trimming left V 4 bases short and J 4 bases short, with 17 bases between. The CDR3 reads CSAIPRVLGNQPQHF. The CDR3, as DNA: TGCAGTGCTATCCCCAGGGTGCTCGGAAATCAGCCCCAGCATTTT.

V usage is TRBV5-1 and J usage is TRBJ1-1; D unresolved. The V end lost 1 base, the J end lost 5 bases, and 12 bases lay between the germline ends. The CDR3 loop spans 14 amino acids. Germline CDR1 is SGHRS and CDR2 is YFSETQ. CDR3: CASSLPGAGTEAFF. In DNA form, the CDR3 reads TGCGCCAGCAGCTTGCCCGGAGCCGGAACTGAAGCTTTCTTT.

This chain links TRBV12-3 or TRBV12-4 with TRBJ2-7; TRBD1 agrees at 7 bases. Trimming cost V 5 bases and J 3 bases; bases outside gene matches: 4. The CDR3 sequence is 13 residues long. CDR3 amino acids: CASSKGQNYEQYF. The CDR3, as DNA: TGTGCCAGCAGTAAGGGACAGAACTACGAGCAGTACTTC.

This chain uses TRBV11-2 with TRBJ2-1; 14 bases map to TRBD2. Germline loops: CDR1 SGHAT, CDR2 FQNNGV. Losses at the gene ends were 4 bases for V and 8 bases for J; bases not matched to a gene: 4. The CDR3 contains 15 residues. The CDR3 region has the DNA TGTGCCAGCAGCTCGACTAGCGGGGGGGCCTATGAGCAGTTCTTC. It is translated as CASSSTSGGAYEQFF.

The rearrangement links TRBV5-1 to TRBJ1-1; 10 nucleotides align to TRBD1. V lost 2 bases and J lost 4; bases outside the gene matches: 8. This CDR3 has 16 amino acids. Germline V gives CDR1 SGHRS, CDR2 YFSETQ. The CDR3 DNA is TGCGCCAGCAGCTTCGGGGACAGGGGCCAGGGCACTGAAGCTTTCTTT. Protein: CASSFGDRGQGTEAFF.

The chain combines TRBV5-5 with TRBJ2-5; 7 bases match TRBD2. The CDR3 has 14 residues. The germline V gene encodes CDR1 SGHKS and CDR2 YYEKEE (reference sequence). The V segment lost 1 base and the J segment 4 bases; nucleotides outside the gene matches: 4. Here the CDR3 DNA reads TGTGCCAGCAGCTTGTGGGGGGGGACAGAGACCCAGTACTTC. It is translated as CASSLWGGTETQYF.

This clonotype was detected a few times. V gene TRBV5-1 combines with J gene TRBJ2-2, with 8 bases lining up with TRBD1. This CDR3 has 16 residues. Germline assignment: CDR1 SGHRS and CDR2 YFSETQ. The J segment lost 1 base and the V segment lost 3 bases, leaving 5 bases of the junction unmatched. The CDR3 sequence: CASSWPTGENTGELFF. In nucleotides, the CDR3 is TGCGCCAGCAGCTGGCCGACAGGGGAGAACACCGGGGAGCTGTTTTTT. The full variable domain, its missing parts supplied by reference TRBV5-1 and TRBJ2-2, is KAGVTQTPRYLIKTRGQQVTLSCSPISGHRSVSWYQQTPGQGLQFLFEYFSETQRNKGNFPGRFSGRQFSNSRSEMNVSTLELGDSALYLCASSWPTGENTGELFFGEGSRLTVL.

The V gene is TRBV9, the J gene TRBJ2-4; 9 nucleotides agree with TRBD2. Germline lookup yields CDR1 SGDLS and CDR2 YYNGEE. The ends lost 3 bases at V and 1 base at J; junction bases unmatched: 8. This CDR3 has 17 amino acids. The CDR3 is CASSAASGIGAKNIQYF. DNA of the CDR3: TGTGCCAGCAGCGCAGCTAGCGGGATCGGGGCCAAAAACATTCAGTACTTC.

This chain uses TRBV19 with TRBJ1-2; D is ambiguous. Germline V CDR1 and CDR2: LNHDA, SQIVND (reference sequence). V lost 3 bases and J 6 bases, leaving 8 bases between the germline ends. This CDR3 has 12 amino acids. The CDR3 region is CASSIRLNGYTF. DNA of the CDR3: TGTGCCAGTAGTATCCGACTTAATGGCTACACCTTC.

This chain links TRBV24-1 with TRBJ2-1; a possible D gene is TRBD2 (5 bases). The CDR3 runs 16 residues. V dropped 3 bases and J dropped 4 bases, with 15 bases sitting between them. Germline CDR1 and CDR2: KGHDR and SFDVKD. The DNA of the CDR3 is TGTGCCACCAGTGATGGTACGGGGATTTCATACAATGAGCAGTTCTTC. Encoded protein: CATSDGTGISYNEQFF.

This clonotype was detected only a few times. J is TRBJ2-5 and V is TRBV4-1; 9 bases fit TRBD2. The CDR3 spans 15 residues. J was trimmed by 0 bases and V by 1 base; bases with no gene match: 0. Germline values: CDR1 MGHRA, CDR2 YSYEKL. The CDR3 bases are TGCGCCAGCAGCCAAGGGACTAGCGACCAAGAGACCCAGTACTTC. It codes for CASSQGTSDQETQYF.

This rearrangement joins TRBV6-5 to TRBJ2-1, with a weak D call TRBD2 (5 bases). The CDR3 is 13 residues long. The germline V gene has CDR1 MNHEY and CDR2 SVGAGI. V was clipped by 8 bases and J by 3 bases, with 11 bases between them. CDR3: CASSSDFYNEQFF. The CDR3 DNA reads TGTGCCAGCTCATCGGACTTCTACAATGAGCAGTTCTTC.

This clonotype was detected a few times. This sequence joins TRBV7-2 and TRBJ2-5, with D perhaps matching TRBD1 (6 bases). The ends were cut back, 5 bases at V and 4 bases at J, with 17 bases in the middle. This CDR3 has 15 amino acids. Germline CDR1 and CDR2: SGHTA and FQGNSA. CDR3 in amino acids: CASSPTWDIGETQYF. The CDR3 DNA reads as TGTGCCAGCAGCCCAACATGGGACATCGGAGAGACCCAGTACTTC. Full variable domain (outside the CDR3, taken from reference TRBV7-2 and TRBJ2-5): GAGVSQSPSNKVTEKGKDVELRCDPISGHTALYWYRQSLGQGLEFLIYFQGNSAPDKSGLPSDRFSAERTGGSVSTLTIQRTQQEDSAVYLCASSPTWDIGETQYFGPGTRLLVL.

The sample holds a few counts of this clonotype. This chain connects TRBV10-3 to TRBJ1-2; 7 bases line up with TRBD1. The CDR3 runs to 17 residues. Germline V lookup: CDR1 ENHRY, CDR2 SYGVKD. V gave up 7 bases and J gave up 0 bases; unmatched junction bases: 14. CDR3 sequence reads: CAITEGGTAGTNYGYTF. CDR3 coding DNA: TGTGCCATCACCGAGGGCGGGACAGCCGGTACTAACTATGGCTACACCTTC.

The chain is built from TRBV20-1 and TRBJ2-1, with 8 bases fitting TRBD1. The CDR3 runs 16 residues. The junction had 13 bases not matched to a gene; V was cut back by 5 bases and J by 4 bases. Germline lookup yields CDR1 DFQATT and CDR2 SNEGSKA (reference sequence). The DNA of the CDR3 is TGCAGTGCTTTGATTAGGACAGGGCAGATGTACAATGAGCAGTTCTTC. Encoded protein: CSALIRTGQMYNEQFF.

There are a few counts of this clonotype. The V and J genes are TRBV12-3 or TRBV12-4 and TRBJ2-1; TRBD1 is a possible D gene (8 bases). This CDR3 comprises 15 residues. Trimming pared 4 bases from V and 6 bases from J, leaving 16 bases between. DNA of the CDR3: TGTGCCAGCAGTTCCAGGGGGCGCGGGGGCAATGAGCAGTTCTTC. Amino acid sequence: CASSSRGRGGNEQFF.

A remark on this clonotype: A much more abundant neighbour one base away suggests this may be a read error. This chain links TRBV29-1 with TRBJ2-5; D unclear. The CDR3 has 11 residues. CDR1 and CDR2 (germline): SQVTM, ANQGSEA. The CDR3 DNA sequence: TGCAGCGTTGAAGGGAAAGAGACCAAGTACTTC. Its translation is CSVEGKETKYF.

The chain uses TRBV5-1 and TRBJ2-2; D is perhaps TRBD2 (5 bases). Germline assignment: CDR1 SGHRS and CDR2 YFSETQ. The CDR3 consists of 16 residues. Deletions cut 0 bases from V and 3 bases from J, with 12 bases between. CDR3 in amino acids: CASSLVFSEYTGELFF. The CDR3 coding sequence is TGCGCCAGCAGCTTGGTGTTTAGCGAGTACACCGGGGAGCTGTTTTTT. Variable domain in full (rest from reference TRBV5-1 and TRBJ2-2): KAGVTQTPRYLIKTRGQQVTLSCSPISGHRSVSWYQQTPGQGLQFLFEYFSETQRNKGNFPGRFSGRQFSNSRSEMNVSTLELGDSALYLCASSLVFSEYTGELFFGEGSRLTVL.

The chain carries TRBV29-1 and TRBJ2-7; D may be TRBD2 (6 bases). Germline V gene sequence: CDR1 SQVTM, CDR2 ANQGSEA. Trimming cost V 2 bases and J 2 bases, with 10 bases left between them. This CDR3 has 13 amino acids. The CDR3 DNA reads TGCAGCGTTGAATGGGGGGAAACCTACGAGCAGTACTTC. It yields the protein CSVEWGETYEQYF.